This paragraph reports one T cell receptor (beta chain). The sample is drawn from a study of blood T cell repertoires in COVID-19. Across the study: Donors in the United States, Italy and Spain gave samples during acute or convalescent COVID-19. From T cells, B-cell-depleted T cells, or PBMCs came the material, which was cDNA or gDNA.

V gave up 0 bases and J gave up 2 bases; unmatched junction bases: 4. Germline CDR1 and CDR2: MNHEY and SVGAGI. The length of the CDR3 is 16 residues. Cohort 3 recovered donors had two negative PCRs, clearance, or symptom resolution. Sequencing used immunoSEQ multiplex PCR; TCRdb keeps in-frame clones, though not all of them. The sample has about 180,000 clones, approximately 85% seen once. The gene calls are TRBV6-5 and TRBJ2-3, with TRBD2 identical over 8 bases. Sequences were obtained from PBMCs or T cells enriched from blood (not recorded which). The source is a man between 40 and 49 years old who had recovered from COVID-19. The chain's CDR3 is CASSYSTSGITDTQYF. The CDR3 DNA follows: TGTGCCAGCAGTTACTCTACTAGCGGTATCACAGATACGCAGTATTTT.